Listed below are T cell receptor beta chains from one sample, sequenced in a study of blood T cell repertoires in COVID-19. The table came from immunoSEQ multiplex PCR; TCRdb's copy has only in-frame clones and leaves some out. The sample holds 120,000 to 150,000 clones, 65% to 80% seen once. Sequencing input: peripheral blood. The receptor source for this set is a man between 60 and 75 years old with acute or convalescent COVID-19. Both conserved end residues are trimmed from each CDR3. The order of the fields is CDR3 protein, V gene, J gene.

CDR3aa: ATRPSGTGEDGYT; v_gene: TRBV24-1; j_gene: TRBJ1-2
CDR3aa: ASSPLTSDLNEQF; v_gene: TRBV18; j_gene: TRBJ2-1
CDR3aa: ASSLQETEQY; v_gene: TRBV6-2/TRBV6-3; j_gene: TRBJ2-7
CDR3aa: ASSRGAGRRGAEAF; v_gene: TRBV7-9; j_gene: TRBJ1-1
CDR3aa: ASSFAEARGYT; v_gene: TRBV7-2; j_gene: TRBJ1-2
CDR3aa: ASSNWNTGELF; v_gene: TRBV28; j_gene: TRBJ2-2
CDR3aa: ASSFLAGKNTGELF; v_gene: TRBV7-2; j_gene: TRBJ2-2
CDR3aa: ASSPGSATNEKLF; v_gene: TRBV6-5; j_gene: TRBJ1-4
CDR3aa: ASSITGAANTGELF; v_gene: TRBV9; j_gene: TRBJ2-2
CDR3aa: ASRDPGGQPQH; v_gene: TRBV19; j_gene: TRBJ1-5
CDR3aa: ASSWTVTGTGNTEAF; v_gene: TRBV5-5; j_gene: TRBJ1-1
CDR3aa: ASSDPGTPGGYT; v_gene: TRBV2; j_gene: TRBJ1-2
CDR3aa: ASSFGGSYGQY; v_gene: TRBV12-3/TRBV12-4; j_gene: TRBJ2-7
CDR3aa: ASNRQGLDTGELF; v_gene: TRBV2; j_gene: TRBJ2-2
CDR3aa: SVGIGADSNQPQH; v_gene: TRBV29-1; j_gene: TRBJ1-5
CDR3aa: SVAPGQGPYEQY; v_gene: TRBV29-1; j_gene: TRBJ2-7
CDR3aa: ASSLGAGQETQY; v_gene: TRBV5-1; j_gene: TRBJ2-5
CDR3aa: ASSLSENYGYT; v_gene: TRBV5-5; j_gene: TRBJ1-2
CDR3aa: ASSASGTGISYEQY; v_gene: TRBV9; j_gene: TRBJ2-7
CDR3aa: SVEDPGQGRNIQY; v_gene: TRBV29-1; j_gene: TRBJ2-4
CDR3aa: ASSLGGRRDTEAF; v_gene: TRBV28; j_gene: TRBJ1-1
CDR3aa: SGTSGSSYEQY; v_gene: TRBV29-1; j_gene: TRBJ2-7
CDR3aa: ASGSGEGTQY; v_gene: TRBV6-5; j_gene: TRBJ2-5
CDR3aa: ASSWTGENYGYT; v_gene: TRBV28; j_gene: TRBJ1-2
CDR3aa: ASSEAAARGEEQF; v_gene: TRBV2; j_gene: TRBJ2-1
CDR3aa: ASSLTGSGANVLT; v_gene: TRBV3-1/TRBV3-2; j_gene: TRBJ2-6
CDR3aa: ASSPDRPSYHAFYTDTQY; v_gene: TRBV5-1; j_gene: TRBJ2-3
CDR3aa: ASSYGTGGTFPYEQY; v_gene: TRBV11-3; j_gene: TRBJ2-7
CDR3aa: SASYGHSNQPQH; v_gene: TRBV20-1; j_gene: TRBJ1-5
CDR3aa: ASRGQGTNEKLF; v_gene: TRBV27; j_gene: TRBJ1-4
CDR3aa: ASSLLSGNTIY; v_gene: TRBV6-5; j_gene: TRBJ1-3
CDR3aa: ASSLGGTGYGYT; v_gene: TRBV7-2; j_gene: TRBJ1-2
CDR3aa: ASSYFRGGEQF; v_gene: TRBV11-3; j_gene: TRBJ2-1
CDR3aa: ASSLDQGSGGYT; v_gene: TRBV7-9; j_gene: TRBJ1-2
CDR3aa: ASSPLRGVNEQF; v_gene: TRBV11-2; j_gene: TRBJ2-1
CDR3aa: ASSPQGTNTQY; v_gene: TRBV5-4; j_gene: TRBJ2-3
CDR3aa: ASSLASQGATEAF; v_gene: TRBV7-9; j_gene: TRBJ1-1
CDR3aa: ATSDFSANEQF; v_gene: TRBV24-1; j_gene: TRBJ2-1
CDR3aa: ASSLGDRGNIQY; v_gene: TRBV5-8; j_gene: TRBJ2-4
CDR3aa: ASSQGPGGNYNEQF; v_gene: TRBV4-3; j_gene: TRBJ2-1
CDR3aa: ASSFSGALGGYT; v_gene: TRBV7-2; j_gene: TRBJ1-2
CDR3aa: ASKNETSPTEAF; v_gene: TRBV28; j_gene: TRBJ1-1
CDR3aa: ASSYSIVRCPRTVARGNQPQH; v_gene: TRBV6-7; j_gene: TRBJ1-5
CDR3aa: ASSLVANTEAF; v_gene: TRBV6-5; j_gene: TRBJ1-1
CDR3aa: ASSILAGTANTEAF; v_gene: TRBV19; j_gene: TRBJ1-1
CDR3aa: ASSLYLLAGDEQY; v_gene: TRBV7-2; j_gene: TRBJ2-7
CDR3aa: ATQGGEDQPQH; v_gene: TRBV24-1; j_gene: TRBJ1-5
CDR3aa: ASSTGEWTDTQY; v_gene: TRBV6-4; j_gene: TRBJ2-3
CDR3aa: ASSFTGESYNEQF; v_gene: TRBV5-1; j_gene: TRBJ2-1
CDR3aa: ASSTPYSGTEAF; v_gene: TRBV28; j_gene: TRBJ1-1